This T cell receptor (beta chain) was sequenced in a study of molecular identifiers for immune sequencing clone quantification (dated by TCRdb to 2016 to 2019). For the study in its entirety: For a replicate experiment, RNA from about 20,000 or 100,000 naive CD8 T cells was divided into five aliquots, of which four were sequenced. CD8 T cells were used in a methods study to benchmark molecular-identifier clustering-based TCR repertoire sequencing (MIDCIRS) and TCR RNA copy counting. Broad study findings and their caveats: Highly expanded clone sizes could be underestimated if identical TCR molecules share a barcode. When barcode sub-clustering was left out, chimeric consensus sequences inflated TCR diversity, with chimeras reaching as high as 47%. The naive libraries included spiked-in Jurkat TCR RNA (roughly eleven copies' worth), and this Jurkat TCR RNA is not part of the donor repertoire. Spiked-in Jurkat TCR RNA equal to a single cell's worth was reported to be detectable even within 1,200,000 naive CD8 T cells. Clones above 20 RNA copies held over 97% of molecules in CMV-specific effector cells but under 1% in naive cells. Modeling indicated approximately 3 TCR RNA copies recovered per cell, compared with 7.5 to 10 by digital PCR, which implies a capture efficiency of about 31%.

Libraries of naive CD8 T cells were generated from about 21,000 to 970,000 sorted cells, with 10%, 30% or 50% of the purified RNA used. Naive CD8 T cells, defined as CD8+CD4-CCR7+CD45RA+, were FACS-sorted into RLT Plus buffer on a BD FACSAria II. To test detection sensitivity, Jurkat RNA equal to approximately ten TCR copies was added to samples of about 17,000-1,100,000 naive CD8 T cells. CD8 T cells were enriched with RosetteSep CD8+ T Cell Enrichment Cocktail and Ficoll-Paque, followed by ACK red cell lysis. A word on this clonotype: Its specific antigen is unknown. A clone one base away is much larger, so this may be a read error.

From the cysteine through the phenylalanine, the CDR3 covers 13 amino acids. Only the CDR3 DNA stays, 39 bases, in frame from base 1. Relative to germline, V is 0 bases shorter and J is 5 bases shorter, with 10 bases between their ends. CDR1 and CDR2 are read off the germline V gene (reference sequence) as DFQATT and SNEGSKA. Libraries were prepared through PCR. Reads for this sample came from an Illumina HiSeq 4000. Bulk TCR libraries were made following a previously described method, with the TCR primers given in Table S5. The Qiagen AllPrep DNA/RNA kit was used to purify total RNA. Before any analysis, reads coming from multiple sequencing runs of the same library were combined into one pool. Per the original workflow: Reads were retained only if the reads had an exact TCR constant sequence, and the retained reads were trimmed to 150 nt and grouped according to their 12-nt molecular barcodes. Reads in each barcode group were sub-clustered using a 15% Levenshtein threshold, and a quality-weighted consensus sequence was built for each RNA molecule. Non-functional sequences were excluded, and lower-count sequences lying one edit away from another sequence were also excluded. Barcode sub-clusters with fewer than 20% of the maximum read count were removed, based on fitting two negative binomial distributions. TCRdb's own reprocessing of the public reads used fastp at Q25 and MiXCR and kept productive beta chains. Identical CDR3 proteins give one entry, which carries the most common genes and DNA. The V and J calls were not made by the authors but by TCRdb's processing. A total of around 470,000 distinct CDR3 sequences appear in this sample, about 21% of them only once. The ten largest clones take up approximately 0.84% of the sample.

Rearrangement joined TRBV20-1 to TRBJ1-1; the D gene cannot be resolved reliably. The sequenced material came from naive CD8+ T cells from blood, with Jurkat cell RNA spiked in. Sample cell subset or site, as interpreted from the label and publication: FACS-sorted CD8+CD4-CCR7+CD45RA+ naive T cells. The receptor comes from a human donor in good health. Some libraries in this study had Jurkat cell RNA spiked in. The DNA reads as follows: TGCAGTGCTAGAGATCGGTGGGAGACTGAAGCTTTCTTT. It specifies CSARDRWETEAFF.